These T cell receptor beta chains were read from a single sample in a study of beta chain features in type 1 diabetes. Some clones are missing from TCRdb's copy, which holds only in-frame ones; the method was immunoSEQ multiplex PCR. The sample includes more than 300,000 clones, around a tenth seen only once; the top ten take approximately 0.6%. What was sequenced was central memory CD4+ T cells from blood. The receptors originated from a man younger than 45 with type 1 diabetes. CDR3s include the opening cysteine and the closing phenylalanine or tryptophan. Not every row has a clone size; where given, it reads once, few, many or a size class.

j_call | clone_size | v_call | cdr3_aa
TRBJ2-7 | few | TRBV6-5 | CASSYSGGSWDEQYF
TRBJ1-1 | few | TRBV5-6 | CASSFFSRNTEAFF
TRBJ1-3 | few | TRBV7-2 | CASSWLGDGSSGNTIYF
TRBJ2-5 | - | TRBV19 | CASSAWTSGRAETQYF
TRBJ1-3 | few | TRBV25-1 | CASTPTGAGNTIYF
TRBJ2-5 | - | TRBV18 | CASSPQQGAQETQYF
TRBJ1-1 | few | TRBV30 | CAWSQESQGSAFF
TRBJ2-5 | - | TRBV10-3 | CAISERNREEQYF
TRBJ2-7 | few | TRBV5-1 | CASSVQTGTYEQYF
TRBJ2-5 | few | TRBV28 | CASSPDQGRATQYF
TRBJ2-1 | - | TRBV28 | CASSPSGGPTYNEQFF
TRBJ2-3 | - | TRBV7-2 | CASSLDLNDNTQYF
TRBJ1-3 | - | TRBV5-4 | CASSADPGSGNTIYF
TRBJ1-1 | many | TRBV9 | CASSAPGPRAFF
TRBJ1-2 | few | TRBV7-8 | CASSPQTGRHYGYTF
TRBJ2-3 | few | TRBV4-1 | CASSQEGASGYSTDTQYF
TRBJ2-5 | few | TRBV18 | CASSGTLAGMGETQYF
TRBJ1-5 | few | TRBV7-2 | CASSLAGQGYQPQHF
TRBJ2-3 | - | TRBV6-4 | CASSGTSGTDTQYF
TRBJ1-4 | - | TRBV5-1 | CASSQDSANEKLFF
TRBJ1-2 | - | TRBV27 | CASSPGTDYGYTF
TRBJ2-3 | - | TRBV29-1 | CSVGTVAGGPSDTQYF
TRBJ1-5 | - | TRBV29-1 | CSVEGNAGQPQHF
TRBJ2-2 | - | TRBV7-9 | CASSPGRNHLIGELFF
TRBJ1-2 | few | TRBV5-4 | CASSLARGEGYGYTF
TRBJ1-2 | many | TRBV7-9 | CASSLYNGYTF
TRBJ1-2 | - | TRBV30 | CAWNLQGSNYGYTF
TRBJ2-3 | - | TRBV11-3 | CASSLGYTQYF
TRBJ1-2 | few | TRBV29-1 | CSVANYGYTF
TRBJ2-3 | few | TRBV19 | CASSVDRISTDTQYF
TRBJ2-7 | - | TRBV9 | CASSFTGPEGQYF
TRBJ2-3 | many | TRBV14 | CASSLRTSGASTDTQYF
TRBJ1-3 | few | TRBV9 | CASSVRGPLSSGNTIYF
TRBJ1-4 | - | TRBV6-6 | CASSYSTGVREKLFF
TRBJ1-5 | - | TRBV6-1 | CASSERSQPQHF
TRBJ2-1 | - | TRBV7-2 | CASSRRASYNEQFF
TRBJ2-6 | - | TRBV11-2 | CASSLRVSGANVLTF
TRBJ2-7 | - | TRBV11-2 | CASSSQLAGGDYEQYF
TRBJ1-2 | few | TRBV28 | CASSSSSRDTVNYGYTF
TRBJ1-1 | few | TRBV11-2 | CASSKGAQGTEAFF
TRBJ2-7 | few | TRBV28 | CASSPGSGTTYEQYF
TRBJ2-7 | - | TRBV2 | CARARLAGTGEQYF
TRBJ2-3 | few | TRBV11-2 | CASSSRTSGDTDTQYF
TRBJ2-1 | - | TRBV7-2 | CASSSFYNEQFF
TRBJ2-3 | - | TRBV7-9 | CASSFGGPSTDTQYF
TRBJ1-1 | - | TRBV15 | CATSRDRTSRGAFF
TRBJ1-2 | many | TRBV7-2 | CASSLVGAQLDGYTF
TRBJ2-1 | - | TRBV7-2 | CASSPSGSGGNNEQFF
TRBJ2-2 | few | TRBV19 | CASKQGSINTGELFF
TRBJ1-1 | - | TRBV5-1 | CASSFRLNTEAFF
TRBJ2-3 | - | TRBV19 | CASSPGPSSTDTQYF
TRBJ2-4 | few | TRBV5-4 | CASSLAVAGRGQNIQYF
TRBJ1-4 | few | TRBV6-4 | CASSVSRDEKLFF
TRBJ1-1 | - | TRBV6-1 | CASSELETLEAFF
TRBJ2-1 | - | TRBV7-9 | CASSLTSGNYNEQFF
TRBJ2-1 | - | TRBV7-2 | CASSLVGSGSINEQFF
TRBJ2-1 | - | TRBV10-3 | CASGRETYNEQFF
TRBJ2-7 | - | TRBV11-3 | CASSPTHFYEQYF